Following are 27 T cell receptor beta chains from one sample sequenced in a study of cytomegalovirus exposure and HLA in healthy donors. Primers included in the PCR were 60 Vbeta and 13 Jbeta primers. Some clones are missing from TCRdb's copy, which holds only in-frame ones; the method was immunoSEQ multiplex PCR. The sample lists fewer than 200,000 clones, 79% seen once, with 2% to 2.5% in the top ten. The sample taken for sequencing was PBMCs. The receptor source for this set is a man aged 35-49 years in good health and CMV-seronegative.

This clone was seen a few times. The CDR3 here is CASSPTTGSVYEQYF. As DNA, the CDR3 is TGTGCCAGCAGCCCTACGACTGGTAGCGTCTACGAGCAGTACTTC. The chain links TRBV4-2 to TRBJ2-7; the D gene is possibly TRBD2 (5 bases). Trimming cost V 4 bases and J 3 bases, with 16 bases left between them. From germline, CDR1 is LGHNA and CDR2 YNFKEQ. The CDR3 has 15 residues.

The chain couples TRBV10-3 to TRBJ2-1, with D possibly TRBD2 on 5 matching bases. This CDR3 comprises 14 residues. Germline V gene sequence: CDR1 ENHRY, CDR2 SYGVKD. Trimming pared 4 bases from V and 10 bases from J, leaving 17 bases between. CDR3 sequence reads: CAISGDRTQAEQFF. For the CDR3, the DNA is TGTGCCATCAGTGGGGATCGGACTCAGGCAGAGCAGTTCTTC.

The CDR3 loop reads CASSRTFRDRVTNEQFF. DNA for the CDR3: TGTGCCAGCAGCCGAACCTTTCGGGACAGGGTGACCAATGAGCAGTTCTTC. V gene TRBV5-5 combines with J gene TRBJ2-1; 9 nucleotides align to TRBD1. This CDR3 is built from 17 residues. Trimming at V came to 4 bases and at J to 6 bases, leaving 14 bases not matched to a gene. The germline V gene has CDR1 SGHKS and CDR2 YYEKEE (reference sequence). The entire variable domain, with the rest obtained from reference TRBV5-5 and TRBJ2-1, is as follows: DAGVTQSPTHLIKTRGQQVTLRCSPISGHKSVSWYQQVLGQGPQFIFQYYEKEERGRGNFPDRFSARQFPNYSSELNVNALLLGDSALYLCASSRTFRDRVTNEQFFGPGTRLTVL.

The CDR3 loop reads CASSMIVYNEQFF. CDR3 DNA sequence: TGTGCCAGTAGTATGATAGTTTACAATGAGCAGTTCTTC. The V and J genes are TRBV19 and TRBJ2-1, with D unclear. The germline CDR1 and CDR2 sequences are LNHDA and SQIVND (reference sequence). CDR3 length: 13 residues. Trimming stripped 3 bases from V and 4 bases from J, with 7 bases between.

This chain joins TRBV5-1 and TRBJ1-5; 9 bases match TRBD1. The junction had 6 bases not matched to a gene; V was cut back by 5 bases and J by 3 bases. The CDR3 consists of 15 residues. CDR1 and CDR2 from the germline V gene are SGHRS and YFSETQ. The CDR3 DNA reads TGCGCCAGCAGGGTTGGGACAGGGCCCAATCAGCCCCAGCATTTT. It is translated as CASRVGTGPNQPQHF.

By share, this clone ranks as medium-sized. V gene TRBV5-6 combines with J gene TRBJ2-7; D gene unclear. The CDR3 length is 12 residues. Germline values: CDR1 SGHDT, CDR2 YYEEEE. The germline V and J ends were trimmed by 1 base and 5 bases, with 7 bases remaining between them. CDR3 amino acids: CASSLYADEQYF. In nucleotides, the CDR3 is TGTGCCAGCAGCTTGTATGCGGACGAGCAGTACTTC.

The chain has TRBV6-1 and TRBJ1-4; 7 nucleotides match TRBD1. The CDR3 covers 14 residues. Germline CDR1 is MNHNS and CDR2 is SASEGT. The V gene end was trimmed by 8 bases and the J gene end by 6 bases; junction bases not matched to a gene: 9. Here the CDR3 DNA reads TGTGCCAGCTCGAGGGACAGCGCTGATGAAAAACTGTTTTTT. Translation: CASSRDSADEKLFF.

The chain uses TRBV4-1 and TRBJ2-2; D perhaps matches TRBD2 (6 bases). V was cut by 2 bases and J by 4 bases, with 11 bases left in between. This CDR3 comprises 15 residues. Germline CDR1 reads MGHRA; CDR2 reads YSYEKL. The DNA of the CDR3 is TGCGCCAGCAGCCAATCCCTAGCGTTCACCGGGGAGCTGTTTTTT. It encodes CASSQSLAFTGELFF.

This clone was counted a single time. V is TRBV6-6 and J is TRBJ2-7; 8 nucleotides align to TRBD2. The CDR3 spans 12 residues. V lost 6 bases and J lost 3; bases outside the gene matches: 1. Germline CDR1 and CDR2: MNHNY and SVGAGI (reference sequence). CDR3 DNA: TGTGCCAGCAGCAGCGGGGGCTACGAGCAGTACTTC. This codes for CASSSGGYEQYF.

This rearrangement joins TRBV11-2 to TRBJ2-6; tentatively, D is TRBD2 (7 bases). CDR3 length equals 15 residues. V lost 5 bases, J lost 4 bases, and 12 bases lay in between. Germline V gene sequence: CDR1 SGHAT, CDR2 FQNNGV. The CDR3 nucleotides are TGTGCCAGCAGCCCCGGGGGGCCCGGGGCCAACGTCCTGACTTTC. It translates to CASSPGGPGANVLTF. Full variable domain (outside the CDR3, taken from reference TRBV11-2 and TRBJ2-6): EAGVAQSPRYKIIEKRQSVAFWCNPISGHATLYWYQQILGQGPKLLIQFQNNGVVDDSQLPKDRFSAERLKGVDSTLKIQPAKLEDSAVYLCASSPGGPGANVLTFGAGSRLTVL.

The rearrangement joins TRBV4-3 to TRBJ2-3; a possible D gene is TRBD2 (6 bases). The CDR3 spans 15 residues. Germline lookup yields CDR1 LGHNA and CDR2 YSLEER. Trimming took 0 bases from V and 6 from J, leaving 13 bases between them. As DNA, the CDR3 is TGCGCCAGCAGCCAAGATCTCGGGAGCGATGATACGCAGTATTTT. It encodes CASSQDLGSDDTQYF.

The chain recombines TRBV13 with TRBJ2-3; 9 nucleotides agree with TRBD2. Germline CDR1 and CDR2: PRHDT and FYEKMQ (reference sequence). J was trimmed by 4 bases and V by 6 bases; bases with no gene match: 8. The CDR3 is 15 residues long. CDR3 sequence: CASRRVAGDPDTQYF. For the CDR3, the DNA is TGTGCCAGCAGAAGGGTAGCGGGAGACCCAGATACGCAGTATTTT.

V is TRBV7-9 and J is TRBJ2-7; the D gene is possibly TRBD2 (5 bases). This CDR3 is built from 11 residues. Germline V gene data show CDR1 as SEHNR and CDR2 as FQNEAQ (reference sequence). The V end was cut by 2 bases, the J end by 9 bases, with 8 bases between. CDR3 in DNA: TGTGCCAGCAGCTTAAGGAGCGGGCAGTACTTC. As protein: CASSLRSGQYF.

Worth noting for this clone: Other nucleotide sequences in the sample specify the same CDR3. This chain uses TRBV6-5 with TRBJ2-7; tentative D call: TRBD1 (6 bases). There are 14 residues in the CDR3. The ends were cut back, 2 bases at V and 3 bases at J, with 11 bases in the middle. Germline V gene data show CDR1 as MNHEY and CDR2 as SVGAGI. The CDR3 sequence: CASSYETGGYEQYF. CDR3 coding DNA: TGTGCCAGCAGTTACGAGACAGGAGGCTACGAGCAGTACTTC.

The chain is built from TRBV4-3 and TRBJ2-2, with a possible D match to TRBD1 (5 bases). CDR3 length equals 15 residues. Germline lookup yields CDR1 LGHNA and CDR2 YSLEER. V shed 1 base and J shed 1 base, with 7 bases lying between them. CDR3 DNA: TGCGCCAGCAGCCAAGGCAGGGAGAACACCGGGGAGCTGTTTTTT. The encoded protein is CASSQGRENTGELFF.

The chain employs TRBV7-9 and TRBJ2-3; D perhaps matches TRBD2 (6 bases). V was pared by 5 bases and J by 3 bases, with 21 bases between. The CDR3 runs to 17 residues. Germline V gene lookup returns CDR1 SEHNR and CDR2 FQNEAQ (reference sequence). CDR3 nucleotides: TGTGCCAGCAGCCCTGATCGGGCGGGATGGATTACAGATACGCAGTATTTT. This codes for CASSPDRAGWITDTQYF.

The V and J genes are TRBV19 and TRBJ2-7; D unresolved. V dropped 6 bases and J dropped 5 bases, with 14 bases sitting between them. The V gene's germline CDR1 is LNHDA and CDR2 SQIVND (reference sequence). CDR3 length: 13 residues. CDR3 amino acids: CASSPSHQDEQYF. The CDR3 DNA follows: TGTGCCAGTAGCCCGAGCCATCAGGACGAGCAGTACTTC. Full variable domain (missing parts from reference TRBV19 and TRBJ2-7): DGGITQSPKYLFRKEGQNVTLSCEQNLNHDAMYWYRQDPGQGLRLIYYSQIVNDFQKGDIAEGYSVSREKKESFPLTVTSAQKNPTAFYLCASSPSHQDEQYFGPGTRLTVT.

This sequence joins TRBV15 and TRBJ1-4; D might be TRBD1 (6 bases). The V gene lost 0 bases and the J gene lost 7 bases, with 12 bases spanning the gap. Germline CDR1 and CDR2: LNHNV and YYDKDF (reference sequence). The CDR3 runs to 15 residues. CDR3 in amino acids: CATSRDLGGGEKLFF. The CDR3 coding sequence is TGTGCCACCAGCAGAGATTTAGGGGGGGGTGAAAAACTGTTTTTT.

In DNA form, the CDR3 reads TGCGCCAGCAGCCCTCGAGCGGACGCCAAAAACATTCAGTACTTC. The encoded protein is CASSPRADAKNIQYF. The chain uses TRBV5-1 and TRBJ2-4; tentatively, D is TRBD2 (5 bases). The CDR3 length is 15 residues. V dropped 4 bases and J dropped 1 base, with 12 bases sitting between them. Germline V gene data show CDR1 as SGHRS and CDR2 as YFSETQ.

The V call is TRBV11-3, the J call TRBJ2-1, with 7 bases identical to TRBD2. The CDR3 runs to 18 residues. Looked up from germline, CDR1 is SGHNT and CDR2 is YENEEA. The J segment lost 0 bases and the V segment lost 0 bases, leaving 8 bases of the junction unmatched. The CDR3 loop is CASSLDSLAASSYNEQFF. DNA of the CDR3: TGTGCCAGCAGCTTAGATTCTCTAGCGGCGAGCTCCTACAATGAGCAGTTCTTC. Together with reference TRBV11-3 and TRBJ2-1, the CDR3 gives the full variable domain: EAGVVQSPRYKIIEKKQPVAFWCNPISGHNTLYWYLQNLGQGPELLIRYENEEAVDDSQLPKDRFSAERLKGVDSTLKIQPAELGDSAVYLCASSLDSLAASSYNEQFFGPGTRLTVL.

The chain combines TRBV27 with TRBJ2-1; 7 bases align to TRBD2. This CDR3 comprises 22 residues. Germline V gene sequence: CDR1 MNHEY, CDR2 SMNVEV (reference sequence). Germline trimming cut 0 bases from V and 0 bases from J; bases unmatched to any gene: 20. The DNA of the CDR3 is TGTGCCAGCAGTTTATCGAAAGGGACGGCTTTCGTAGCGGGTTTCTCCTACAATGAGCAGTTCTTC. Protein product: CASSLSKGTAFVAGFSYNEQFF.

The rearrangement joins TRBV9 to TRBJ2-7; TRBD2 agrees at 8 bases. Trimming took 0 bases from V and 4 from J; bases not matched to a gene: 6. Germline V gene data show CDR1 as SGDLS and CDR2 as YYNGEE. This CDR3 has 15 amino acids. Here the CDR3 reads CASSVGLAGTYEQYF. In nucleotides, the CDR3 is TGTGCCAGCAGCGTAGGTCTAGCGGGTACATACGAGCAGTACTTC.

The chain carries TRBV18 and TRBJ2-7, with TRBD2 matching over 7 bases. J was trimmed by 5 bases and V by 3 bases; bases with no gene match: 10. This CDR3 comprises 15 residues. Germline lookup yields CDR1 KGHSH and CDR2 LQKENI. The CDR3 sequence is CASSPPGLPRDEQYF. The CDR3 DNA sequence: TGTGCCAGCTCACCGCCGGGACTACCTAGGGACGAGCAGTACTTC.

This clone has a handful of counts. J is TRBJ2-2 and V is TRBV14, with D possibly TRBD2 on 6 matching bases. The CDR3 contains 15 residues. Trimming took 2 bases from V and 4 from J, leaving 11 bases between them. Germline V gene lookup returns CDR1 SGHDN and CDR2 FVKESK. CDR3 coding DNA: TGTGCCAGCAGCCAACGGACTACGGGCACCGGGGAGCTGTTTTTT. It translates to CASSQRTTGTGELFF. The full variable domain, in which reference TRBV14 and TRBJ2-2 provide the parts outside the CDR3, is EAGVTQFPSHSVIEKGQTVTLRCDPISGHDNLYWYRRVMGKEIKFLLHFVKESKQDESGMPNNRFLAERTGGTYSTLKVQPAELEDSGVYFCASSQRTTGTGELFFGEGSRLTVL.

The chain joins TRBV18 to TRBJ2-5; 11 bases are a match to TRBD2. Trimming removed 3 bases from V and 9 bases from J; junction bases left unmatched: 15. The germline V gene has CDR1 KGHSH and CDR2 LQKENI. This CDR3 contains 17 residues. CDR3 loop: CASSPIDSLTSGMAQYF. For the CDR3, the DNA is TGTGCCAGCTCACCGATTGACAGCCTGACTAGCGGGATGGCCCAGTACTTC.

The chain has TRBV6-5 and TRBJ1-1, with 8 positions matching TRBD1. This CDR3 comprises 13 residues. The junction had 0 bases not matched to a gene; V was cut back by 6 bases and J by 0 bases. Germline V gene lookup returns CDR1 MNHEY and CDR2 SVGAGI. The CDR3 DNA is TGTGCCAGCAGGGACAGGGTGAACACTGAAGCTTTCTTT. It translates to CASRDRVNTEAFF.

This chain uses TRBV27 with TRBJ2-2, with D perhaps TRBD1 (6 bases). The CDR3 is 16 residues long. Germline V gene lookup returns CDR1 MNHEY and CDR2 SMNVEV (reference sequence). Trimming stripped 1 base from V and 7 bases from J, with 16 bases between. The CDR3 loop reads CASSLFTGIEGGELFF. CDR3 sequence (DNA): TGTGCCAGCAGTTTATTTACAGGGATCGAAGGCGGGGAGCTGTTTTTT.